This entry lists 10 T cell receptor beta chains sequenced from one sample in a study of blood T cell repertoires in COVID-19. Data came from immunoSEQ multiplex PCR; TCRdb stores just in-frame clones and leaves some out. This table holds approximately 400,000 clones, 89% found once. The source material was peripheral blood. The receptors come from a man in his forties with acute or convalescent COVID-19.

The chain links TRBV19 to TRBJ1-1, with D possibly being TRBD1 (5 bases). This CDR3 region has 13 residues. Germline CDR1 is LNHDA and CDR2 is SQIVND (reference sequence). V lost 4 bases to trimming and J lost 5 bases, with 11 bases between them. The CDR3 DNA reads TGTGCCAGTAGTAGGACACAAGGGACTGAAGCTTTCTTT. Protein product: CASSRTQGTEAFF.

The rearrangement uses TRBV10-3 and TRBJ1-2, with D possibly being TRBD1 (6 bases). Germline V gene lookup returns CDR1 ENHRY and CDR2 SYGVKD. The CDR3 is made up of 14 amino acids. Trimming took off 6 bases at V and 2 bases at J, with 13 bases between the two ends. CDR3 in amino acids: CAISLDSINYGYTF. The DNA for the CDR3 is TGTGCCATCAGCCTGGACAGCATAAACTATGGCTACACCTTC.

In its sample, this clone was seen once. The CDR3: CANGGPNTGELFF. Here the CDR3 DNA reads TGTGCTAACGGGGGTCCGAACACCGGGGAGCTGTTTTTT. The chain is built from TRBV7-9 and TRBJ2-2; a possible D gene is TRBD2 (6 bases). This CDR3 comprises 13 residues. CDR1 and CDR2 from the germline V gene are SEHNR and FQNEAQ (reference sequence).

The genes are TRBV3-1 (or the pseudogene TRBV3-2) and TRBJ2-7; 7 nucleotides line up with TRBD1. Germline-derived CDR1 and CDR2 are LGHDT and YNNKEL (reference sequence). The CDR3 is made up of 14 amino acids. J gave up 1 base and V 6 bases, and 6 bases lay outside the gene matches. The CDR3, as DNA: TGTGCCAGCAGGCCGACAGGGCTATCCTACGAGCAGTACTTC. Translated, it gives CASRPTGLSYEQYF.

V usage is TRBV7-8 and J usage is TRBJ1-5, with D tentatively TRBD1 (5 bases). V lost 1 base to trimming and J lost 0 bases, with 10 bases between them. Germline V gives CDR1 SGHVS, CDR2 FQNEAQ. The CDR3 totals 16 residues. CDR3 in amino acids: CASSLGQFYSNQPQHF. The CDR3, as DNA: TGTGCCAGCAGCTTAGGACAGTTCTATAGCAATCAGCCCCAGCATTTT.

This chain's CDR3 is CASSLAGGAKYEQYF. The CDR3 nucleotides read TGTGCCAGCAGCTTGGCGGGAGGGGCCAAATACGAGCAGTACTTC. The chain is built from TRBV5-4 and TRBJ2-7; 8 bases map to TRBD2. The germline CDR1 and CDR2 sequences are SGHNT and YYREEE (reference sequence). V was pared by 0 bases and J by 4 bases, with 6 bases of the junction left unmatched. This CDR3 is built from 15 residues.

The chain links TRBV4-1 to TRBJ2-1, with D possibly being TRBD1 (6 bases). Germline V gene sequence: CDR1 MGHRA, CDR2 YSYEKL. Between the trimmed V and J ends, which lost 4 bases and 0 bases, there was a span of 10 bases. The CDR3 spans 15 residues. CDR3 nucleotides: TGCGCCAGCAGCCCCATGGACAGCTCCTACAATGAGCAGTTCTTC. Protein: CASSPMDSSYNEQFF.

A remark on this clone: In the same sample, other DNA sequences code for this CDR3. The chain links TRBV6-5 to TRBJ1-1; 7 nucleotides agree with TRBD1. The CDR3 runs to 14 residues. Trimming removed 2 bases from V and 3 bases from J; junction bases left unmatched: 3. The germline gives CDR1 MNHEY, CDR2 SVGAGI. The CDR3 protein is CASSYSDRDTEAFF. DNA of the CDR3: TGTGCCAGCAGTTACAGCGACAGGGACACTGAAGCTTTCTTT.

The genes are TRBV6-6 and TRBJ2-1; D is possibly TRBD1 (6 bases). The V end was cut by 7 bases, the J end by 2 bases, with 18 bases between. From germline, CDR1 is MNHNY and CDR2 SVGAGI (reference sequence). This CDR3 region has 16 residues. The CDR3 reads CASTYQLGTTYNEQFF. The CDR3, as DNA: TGTGCCAGCACCTACCAGCTGGGGACAACCTACAATGAGCAGTTCTTC.

This chain joins TRBV7-9 and TRBJ1-5, with 8 bases fitting TRBD1. The ends lost 3 bases at V and 5 bases at J; junction bases unmatched: 9. Germline V gene lookup returns CDR1 SEHNR and CDR2 FQNEAQ (reference sequence). This CDR3 is built from 16 residues. CDR3 bases: TGTGCCAGCAGCTTCTACCGGGACAGGACCGATCAGCCCCAGCATTTT. Protein product: CASSFYRDRTDQPQHF.